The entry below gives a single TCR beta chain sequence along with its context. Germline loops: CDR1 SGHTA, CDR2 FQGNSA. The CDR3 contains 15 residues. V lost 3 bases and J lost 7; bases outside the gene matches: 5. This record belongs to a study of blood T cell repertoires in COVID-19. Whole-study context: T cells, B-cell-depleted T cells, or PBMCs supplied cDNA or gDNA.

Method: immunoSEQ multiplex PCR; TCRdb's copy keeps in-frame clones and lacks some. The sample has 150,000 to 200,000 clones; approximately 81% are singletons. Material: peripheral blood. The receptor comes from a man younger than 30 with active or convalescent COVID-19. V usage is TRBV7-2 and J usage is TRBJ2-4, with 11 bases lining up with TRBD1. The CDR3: CASSLDRGQRNIQYF. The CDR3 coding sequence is TGTGCCAGCAGCTTGGACAGGGGGCAAAGGAACATTCAGTACTTC. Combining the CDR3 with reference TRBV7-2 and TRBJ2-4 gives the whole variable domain GAGVSQSPSNKVTEKGKDVELRCDPISGHTALYWYRQSLGQGLEFLIYFQGNSAPDKSGLPSDRFSAERTGGSVSTLTIQRTQQEDSAVYLCASSLDRGQRNIQYFGAGTRLSVL.